The T cell receptor beta chain under discussion was sequenced for a study of OX40 agonist ivuxolimab in advanced cancers. Whole-study context: Dose-escalation patients suffered from hepatocellular carcinoma, melanoma, renal cell or head and neck cancer. Partial responses, seen in three patients, involved one hepatocellular carcinoma and two cutaneous melanomas. Overall study findings and caveats: Compared with CD4+, CD8+ T cells on average had more expanded clones. Antigen specificity remained undetermined for the expanded peripheral T cells.

The CDR3 is 14 residues long. The V gene lost 6 bases and the J gene lost 2 bases, with 13 bases spanning the gap. The germline V gene encodes CDR1 MNHNY and CDR2 SVGAGI (reference sequence). Measured with immunoSEQ multiplex PCR; TCRdb has only the in-frame clones, and not every one. Among 70,000 to 85,000 clones listed, about 93% were seen once. About this clone itself: Its specificity is not known.

The V call is TRBV6-6, the J call TRBJ1-1; possibly TRBD1 for D (5 bases). The sample consisted of CD4+ or CD8+ T cells sorted from blood, taken in a trial of the OX40 agonist ivuxolimab. This receptor was obtained from an adult with an advanced solid tumor such as melanoma, head and neck, liver or kidney cancer. The CDR3 nucleotides read TGTGCCAGCAGCTCGACAGTCCGAAACACTGAAGCTTTCTTT. Translated: CASSSTVRNTEAFF.